This T cell receptor (beta chain) is from a study of cytomegalovirus exposure and HLA in healthy donors. About the research overall: A later analysis reported the same platform for the roughly 110 validation repertoires and the approximately 720 first-cohort repertoires.

Produced via immunoSEQ multiplex PCR; TCRdb's table is partial and in-frame only. Of 200,000 to 300,000 clones in the sample, about 90% are singletons; the top ten hold over 0.95%. This clone was seen a few times. The J segment lost 4 bases and the V segment lost 8 bases, leaving 6 bases of the junction unmatched. Germline CDR1 and CDR2: MNHEY and SMNVEV (reference sequence). This CDR3 has 13 residues. The V call is TRBV27, the J call TRBJ1-2; 8 nucleotides agree with TRBD1. The source material was PBMCs. The sequence derives from a woman in her 30s in good health and CMV-seropositive. Here the CDR3 reads CASRQGYGYGYTF. The CDR3 DNA sequence: TGTGCCAGCCGACAGGGGTATGGCTATGGCTACACCTTC.